The 27 T cell receptor beta chains in this list originate from one sample, sequenced in a study of blood T cell repertoires in COVID-19. Method: immunoSEQ multiplex PCR; TCRdb's copy keeps in-frame clones and lacks some. The data hold around 250,000 clones, with roughly 85% observed a single time. The sequenced material came from peripheral blood. The receptors originated from a woman between 18 and 29 years old with acute or convalescent COVID-19.

This clone was seen more than once but under ten times. The chain has TRBV7-2 and TRBJ2-7; TRBD1 matches 9 bases. This CDR3 spans 14 amino acids. The germline CDR1 and CDR2 sequences are SGHTA and FQGNSA. Germline trimming cut 5 bases from V and 7 bases from J; bases unmatched to any gene: 9. CDR3 region: CASSTGTGLREQYF. DNA of the CDR3: TGTGCCAGCAGCACGGGGACAGGGTTGAGGGAGCAGTACTTC. The variable domain in full, with the rest retrieved from reference TRBV7-2 and TRBJ2-7, is GAGVSQSPSNKVTEKGKDVELRCDPISGHTALYWYRQSLGQGLEFLIYFQGNSAPDKSGLPSDRFSAERTGGSVSTLTIQRTQQEDSAVYLCASSTGTGLREQYFGPGTRLTVT.

The chain links TRBV7-9 to TRBJ2-2, with 13 bases identical to TRBD2. Trimming at V came to 4 bases and at J to 6 bases, leaving 5 bases not matched to a gene. CDR1 is SEHNR, CDR2 FQNEAQ, per germline (reference sequence). The CDR3 sequence is 16 residues long. CDR3 DNA sequence: TGTGCCAGCAGCTCCACTAGCGGGAGGGCGGCCGGGGAGCTGTTTTTT. Its protein product is CASSSTSGRAAGELFF.

The chain couples TRBV13 to TRBJ2-7; 9 positions agree with TRBD2. The length of the CDR3 is 13 residues. Germline trimming cut 4 bases from V and 4 bases from J; bases unmatched to any gene: 2. Germline CDR1 reads PRHDT; CDR2 reads FYEKMQ (reference sequence). The DNA for the CDR3 is TGTGCCAGCAGCTACGGACTAGCGTACGAGCAGTACTTC. Its translation is CASSYGLAYEQYF.

V usage is TRBV29-1 and J usage is TRBJ1-1, with D possibly matching TRBD1 (5 bases). The CDR3 consists of 11 residues. The ends were cut back, 7 bases at V and 4 bases at J, with 10 bases in the middle. Per germline, CDR1 SQVTM and CDR2 ANQGSEA. For the CDR3, the DNA is TGCAGCGCGTACGGGGGCACTGAAGCTTTCTTT. As protein: CSAYGGTEAFF.

V is TRBV3-1 (or the pseudogene TRBV3-2) and J is TRBJ2-5; 7 nucleotides agree with TRBD1. The germline V gene encodes CDR1 LGHDT and CDR2 YNNKEL (reference sequence). The CDR3 has 16 amino acids. The V and J ends lost 1 base and 2 bases, in that order; junction bases with no gene match: 7. CDR3 in amino acids: CASSQVRQGRQETQYF. Here the CDR3 DNA reads TGTGCCAGCAGCCAAGTTAGACAGGGCCGACAAGAGACCCAGTACTTC.

V usage is TRBV27 and J usage is TRBJ1-2; a possible D gene is TRBD1 (6 bases). V was clipped by 6 bases and J by 8 bases, with 16 bases between them. CDR1 and CDR2 from the germline V gene are MNHEY and SMNVEV (reference sequence). The CDR3 extends over 13 amino acids. The CDR3 DNA follows: TGTGCCAGCAGGCCCGGACAGATGGAGGGCTACACCTTC. It specifies CASRPGQMEGYTF.

This clone was counted a single time. This chain uses TRBV19 with TRBJ1-1; TRBD1 might be the D (6 bases). Germline-derived CDR1 and CDR2 are LNHDA and SQIVND (reference sequence). V was clipped by 10 bases and J by 11 bases, with 14 bases between them. The CDR3 has 10 residues. CDR3 in DNA: TGTGCCACCGGACAGCCCGACGCTTTCTTT. Amino acids: CATGQPDAFF.

This chain joins TRBV7-6 and TRBJ2-3; D perhaps matches TRBD2 (6 bases). Trimming removed 5 bases at V and 3 bases at J, with 12 bases between. CDR1 SGHVS and CDR2 FNYEAQ come from the germline V gene. This CDR3 spans 14 amino acids. The CDR3 DNA is TGTGCCAGCAGCCGGGGGTGGGGGACAGATACGCAGTATTTT. It translates to CASSRGWGTDTQYF.

The gene calls are TRBV5-6 and TRBJ1-1, with D possibly TRBD1 on 5 matching bases. V was clipped by 3 bases and J by 1 base, with 13 bases between them. Germline values: CDR1 SGHDT, CDR2 YYEEEE. There are 15 residues in the CDR3. The CDR3 nucleotides are TGTGCCAGCAGCTCCCGAGCAGGGTGGAACACTGAAGCTTTCTTT. Encoded protein: CASSSRAGWNTEAFF.

The V gene is TRBV30, the J gene TRBJ1-2; tentative D call: TRBD1 (6 bases). V was pared by 0 bases and J by 8 bases, with 22 bases between. The CDR3 consists of 16 residues. Germline CDR1 reads GTSNPN; CDR2 reads SVGIG (reference sequence). CDR3: CAWSVPRGPVAWGYTF. CDR3 DNA: TGTGCCTGGAGTGTTCCCAGGGGTCCCGTCGCATGGGGCTACACCTTC.

The rearrangement links TRBV5-1 to TRBJ2-7; D is unclear. The germline CDR1 and CDR2 sequences are SGHRS and YFSETQ. Trimming removed 4 bases at V and 0 bases at J, with 5 bases between. The CDR3 runs 12 residues. The CDR3 DNA reads as TGCGCCAGCAGCCCTACCTCCTACGAGCAGTACTTC. It specifies CASSPTSYEQYF.

V is TRBV9 and J is TRBJ2-3; 14 bases map to TRBD2. The germline V gene encodes CDR1 SGDLS and CDR2 YYNGEE. The V gene end was trimmed by 3 bases and the J gene end by 5 bases; junction bases not matched to a gene: 2. This CDR3 spans 15 amino acids. The CDR3 spells CASSAGTSGRDTQYF. The CDR3 bases are TGTGCCAGCAGCGCCGGGACTAGCGGGAGAGATACGCAGTATTTT.

The V call is TRBV6-5, the J call TRBJ1-5; 7 bases map to TRBD1. This CDR3 comprises 15 residues. V gave up 7 bases and J gave up 10 bases; unmatched junction bases: 16. CDR1 is MNHEY, CDR2 SVGAGI, per germline. The CDR3 reads CASTHGGTVAQPQHF. The CDR3 DNA follows: TGTGCCAGCACTCATGGCGGGACAGTGGCTCAACCCCAGCATTTT.

The J gene is TRBJ2-7, the V gene TRBV27; D is undetermined. CDR3 size: 17 residues. The V gene's germline CDR1 is MNHEY and CDR2 SMNVEV (reference sequence). V was pared by 4 bases and J by 1 base, with 20 bases between. This CDR3 is CASSSNLMAARSYEQYF. CDR3 coding DNA: TGTGCCAGCAGTTCGAACCTTATGGCGGCCCGGTCCTACGAGCAGTACTTC.

The J gene is TRBJ2-7, the V gene TRBV6-5; D remains ambiguous. V was pared by 8 bases and J by 6 bases, with 11 bases between. CDR1 and CDR2 from the germline V gene are MNHEY and SVGAGI. The CDR3 is made up of 11 amino acids. The CDR3 DNA sequence: TGTGCCAGCCCGTCTCCGCGCGAGCAGTACTTC. This gives the protein CASPSPREQYF.

This chain connects TRBV6-1 to TRBJ1-5; possibly TRBD1 for D (6 bases). V was trimmed by 3 bases and J by 1 base, leaving 10 bases between them. Germline V gene data show CDR1 as MNHNS and CDR2 as SASEGT. The CDR3 sequence is 15 residues long. The CDR3 region is CASSEIGGSNQPQHF. CDR3 in DNA: TGTGCCAGCAGTGAGATTGGGGGCAGCAATCAGCCCCAGCATTTT.

V and J are TRBV6-2 or TRBV6-3 and TRBJ2-7; 8 nucleotides line up with TRBD2. The J segment lost 4 bases and the V segment lost 4 bases, leaving 6 bases of the junction unmatched. The CDR3 has 14 residues. Germline V gene sequence: CDR1 MNHEY, CDR2 SVGEGT. Here the CDR3 DNA reads TGTGCCAGCAGTTTCGGACTAGCAAAGTACGAGCAGTACTTC. Translated: CASSFGLAKYEQYF.

This clone was observed once. The chain employs TRBV11-2 and TRBJ1-1; D gene ambiguous. Trimming removed 7 bases at V and 1 base at J, with 16 bases between. The CDR3 spans 15 residues. Germline CDR1 and CDR2: SGHAT and FQNNGV. For the CDR3, the DNA is TGTGCCAGCACCACAGCGGAGGGTTGGAACACTGAAGCTTTCTTT. Its protein product is CASTTAEGWNTEAFF.

This sequence joins TRBV6-4 and TRBJ1-3, with D unresolved. V was clipped by 0 bases and J by 0 bases, with 18 bases between them. The CDR3 contains 19 residues. Germline assignment: CDR1 MRHNA and CDR2 SNTAGT. CDR3: CASSDSVLAPGSSGNTIYF. CDR3 in DNA: TGTGCCAGCAGTGACTCCGTCCTGGCCCCGGGGAGCTCTGGAAACACCATATATTTT.

The chain uses TRBV27 and TRBJ1-6; 12 bases match TRBD1. Unmatched junction bases numbered 4, after V lost 4 bases and J lost 9 bases. Germline V CDR1 and CDR2: MNHEY, SMNVEV (reference sequence). The CDR3 extends over 15 amino acids. CDR3 nucleotide sequence: TGTGCCAGCAGTTCAGGGACAGGGGGCGTTTCACCCCTCCACTTT. Its protein product is CASSSGTGGVSPLHF.

This chain joins TRBV3-1 (or the pseudogene TRBV3-2) and TRBJ1-1, with no clear D. Deletions cut 4 bases from V and 4 bases from J, with 13 bases between. The CDR3 consists of 14 residues. The V gene's germline CDR1 is LGHDT and CDR2 YNNKEL (reference sequence). The CDR3 coding sequence is TGTGCCAGCAGCCCCCCCCCAGGAGGCACTGAAGCTTTCTTT. Translating gives CASSPPPGGTEAFF.

This clone was recorded once. The chain combines TRBV18 with TRBJ2-1, with 9 bases fitting TRBD2. With 0 bases clipped from V and 10 bases from J, the junction kept 4 bases outside the gene matches. Germline values: CDR1 KGHSH, CDR2 LQKENI. The CDR3 covers 14 residues. The CDR3 DNA follows: TGTGCCAGCTCACCACCGGGACTAGCTCGAGAGCAGTTCTTC. Amino acid sequence: CASSPPGLAREQFF.

For this clone: A read error may produce the germline difference seen at one junction end. This rearrangement joins TRBV7-7 to TRBJ2-5, with 11 bases lining up with TRBD2. CDR3 length: 15 residues. Looked up from germline, CDR1 is SSHAT and CDR2 is FNYEAQ (reference sequence). This CDR3 reads CASSLAGGPGETQYF. In nucleotides, the CDR3 is TGTGCTAGCAGCTTAGCGGGAGGGCCGGGGGAGACCCAGTACTTC.

J is TRBJ2-3 and V is TRBV5-1; 9 nucleotides agree with TRBD2. The CDR3 extends over 17 amino acids. CDR1 is SGHRS and CDR2 is YFSETQ in the germline V gene. V dropped 0 bases and J dropped 6; count of bases not matched to a gene: 11. The CDR3 DNA reads as TGCGCCAGCAGCTTGGCGGTGGGACCCGCGGGGGGGGATACGCAGTATTTT. Its translation is CASSLAVGPAGGDTQYF. Variable domain in full (rest from reference TRBV5-1 and TRBJ2-3): KAGVTQTPRYLIKTRGQQVTLSCSPISGHRSVSWYQQTPGQGLQFLFEYFSETQRNKGNFPGRFSGRQFSNSRSEMNVSTLELGDSALYLCASSLAVGPAGGDTQYFGPGTRLTVL.

This clone was seen once. This chain uses TRBV11-2 with TRBJ1-5; a weak D match, TRBD1 (5 bases). Trimming shortened V by 5 bases and J by 0 bases, and 11 bases separated the two germline ends. CDR1 is SGHAT, CDR2 FQNNGV, per germline. This CDR3 is built from 15 residues. CDR3 protein: CASSHRGNSNQPQHF. Here the CDR3 DNA reads TGTGCCAGCAGCCACCGGGGGAATAGCAATCAGCCCCAGCATTTT.

The chain joins TRBV18 to TRBJ1-2, with a possible D match to TRBD1 (5 bases). In germline, CDR1 is KGHSH, CDR2 LQKENI. V shed 2 bases and J shed 2 bases, with 15 bases lying between them. This CDR3 spans 16 amino acids. The DNA for the CDR3 is TGTGCCAGCTCACCAGTCGCCGGGACTGCAAACTATGGCTACACCTTC. As protein: CASSPVAGTANYGYTF.

In this sample, this clone turned up once. This chain uses TRBV6-4 with TRBJ2-4, with 7 positions matching TRBD2. This CDR3 spans 12 amino acids. Unmatched junction bases numbered 4, after V lost 6 bases and J lost 8 bases. The germline V gene has CDR1 MRHNA and CDR2 SNTAGT. The CDR3 DNA is TGTGCCAGCAGGGGGGGGTCTGACATTCAGTACTTC. It yields the protein CASRGGSDIQYF.